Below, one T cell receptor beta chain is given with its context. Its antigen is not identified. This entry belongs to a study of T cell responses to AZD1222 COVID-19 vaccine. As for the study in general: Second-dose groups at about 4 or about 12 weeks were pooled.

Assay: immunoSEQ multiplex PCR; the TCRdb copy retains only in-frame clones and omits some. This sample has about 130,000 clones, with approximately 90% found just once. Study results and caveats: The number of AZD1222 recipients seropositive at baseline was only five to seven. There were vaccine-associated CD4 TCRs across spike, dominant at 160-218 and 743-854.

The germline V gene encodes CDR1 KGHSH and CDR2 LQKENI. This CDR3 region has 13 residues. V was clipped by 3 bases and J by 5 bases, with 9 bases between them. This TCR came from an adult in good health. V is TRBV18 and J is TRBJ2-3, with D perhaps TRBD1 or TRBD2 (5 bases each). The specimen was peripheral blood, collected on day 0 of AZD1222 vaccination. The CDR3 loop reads CASSPNGGDTQYF. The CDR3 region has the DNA TGTGCCAGCTCACCTAATGGGGGAGATACGCAGTATTTT.